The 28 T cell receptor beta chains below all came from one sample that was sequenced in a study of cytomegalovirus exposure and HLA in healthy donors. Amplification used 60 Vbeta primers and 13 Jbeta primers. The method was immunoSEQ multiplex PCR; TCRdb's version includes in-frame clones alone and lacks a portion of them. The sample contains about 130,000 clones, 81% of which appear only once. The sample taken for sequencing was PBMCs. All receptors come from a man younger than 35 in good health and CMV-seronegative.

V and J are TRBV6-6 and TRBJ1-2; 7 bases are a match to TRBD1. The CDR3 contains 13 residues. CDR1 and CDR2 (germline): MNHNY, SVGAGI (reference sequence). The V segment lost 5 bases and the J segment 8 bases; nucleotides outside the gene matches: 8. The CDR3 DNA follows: TGTGCCAGCAGTGGCGGCGGGACAGTGGGCTACACCTTC. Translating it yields CASSGGGTVGYTF.

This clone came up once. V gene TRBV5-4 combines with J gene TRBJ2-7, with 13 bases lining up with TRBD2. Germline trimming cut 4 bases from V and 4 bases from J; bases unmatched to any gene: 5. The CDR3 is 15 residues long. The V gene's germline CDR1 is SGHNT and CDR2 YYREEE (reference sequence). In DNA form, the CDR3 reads TGTGCCAGCAGCCCGGGACTAGCGGGGTTATACGAGCAGTACTTC. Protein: CASSPGLAGLYEQYF.

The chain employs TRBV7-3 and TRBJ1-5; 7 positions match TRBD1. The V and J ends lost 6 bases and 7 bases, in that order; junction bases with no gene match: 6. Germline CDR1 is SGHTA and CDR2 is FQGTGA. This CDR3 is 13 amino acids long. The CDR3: CASSEGAKQPQHF. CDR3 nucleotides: TGTGCCAGCAGTGAGGGGGCGAAACAGCCCCAGCATTTT.

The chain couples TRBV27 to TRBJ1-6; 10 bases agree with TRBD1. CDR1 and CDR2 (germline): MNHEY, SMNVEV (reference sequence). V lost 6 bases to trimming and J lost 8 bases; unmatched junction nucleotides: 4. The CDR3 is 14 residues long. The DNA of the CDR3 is TGTGCCAGCAGCCCCGGACAGGGGGATTCACCCCTCCACTTT. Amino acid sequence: CASSPGQGDSPLHF.

The CDR3 DNA reads as TGTGCCAGCAGTCTCGGCGGGGGGAGTCGTGAGCAGTTCTTC. This translates into CASSLGGGSREQFF. The V call is TRBV27, the J call TRBJ2-1, with 8 bases that match TRBD2. The trim removed 5 bases at V and 9 bases at J, leaving 9 bases unmatched. This CDR3 has 14 residues. Per the germline V gene, CDR1 is MNHEY and CDR2 is SMNVEV (reference sequence).

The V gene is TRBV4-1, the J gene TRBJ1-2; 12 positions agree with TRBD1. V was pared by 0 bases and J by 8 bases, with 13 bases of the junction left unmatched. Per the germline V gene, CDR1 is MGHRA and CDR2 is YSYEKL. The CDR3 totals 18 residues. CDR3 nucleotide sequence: TGCGCCAGCAGCCAAGATGCCGGGACAGGGGGCGCGAGGATGGGCTACACCTTC. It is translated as CASSQDAGTGGARMGYTF.

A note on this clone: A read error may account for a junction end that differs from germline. CDR3 nucleotides: TGTGCCAGCGGTTTCATGAACTATGGCTACACCTTC. It specifies CASGFMNYGYTF. The V and J genes are TRBV27 and TRBJ1-2; D gene ambiguous. CDR3 length equals 12 residues. Germline CDR1 reads MNHEY; CDR2 reads SMNVEV (reference sequence).

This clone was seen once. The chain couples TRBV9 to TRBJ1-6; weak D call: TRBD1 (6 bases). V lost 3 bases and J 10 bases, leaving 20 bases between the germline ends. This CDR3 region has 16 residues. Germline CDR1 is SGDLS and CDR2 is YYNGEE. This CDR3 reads CASSARVPPQGSPLHF. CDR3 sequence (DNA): TGTGCCAGCAGCGCCCGGGTACCCCCGCAGGGGTCACCCCTCCACTTT.

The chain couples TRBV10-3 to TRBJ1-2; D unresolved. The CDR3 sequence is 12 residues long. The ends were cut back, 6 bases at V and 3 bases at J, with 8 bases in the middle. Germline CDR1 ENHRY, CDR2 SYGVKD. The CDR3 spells CAISMVDYGYTF. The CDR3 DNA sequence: TGTGCCATCAGCATGGTAGACTATGGCTACACCTTC.

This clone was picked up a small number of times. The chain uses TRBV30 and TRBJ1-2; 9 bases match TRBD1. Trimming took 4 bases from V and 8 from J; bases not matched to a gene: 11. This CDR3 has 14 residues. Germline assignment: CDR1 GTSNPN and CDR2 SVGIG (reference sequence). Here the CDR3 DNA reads TGTGCCTGGACCTCGGGGACAGGGCCTAACGGCTACACCTTC. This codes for CAWTSGTGPNGYTF.

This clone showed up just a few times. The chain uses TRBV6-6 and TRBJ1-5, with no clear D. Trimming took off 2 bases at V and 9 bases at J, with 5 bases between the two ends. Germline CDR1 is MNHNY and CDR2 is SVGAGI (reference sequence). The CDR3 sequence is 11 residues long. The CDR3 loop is CASSYEGPQHF. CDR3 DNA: TGTGCCAGCAGTTACGAGGGGCCCCAGCATTTT.

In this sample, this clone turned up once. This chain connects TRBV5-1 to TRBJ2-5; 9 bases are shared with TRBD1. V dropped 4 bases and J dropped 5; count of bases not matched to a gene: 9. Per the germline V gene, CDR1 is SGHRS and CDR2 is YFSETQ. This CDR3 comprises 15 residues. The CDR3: CASSGAGTGRETQYF. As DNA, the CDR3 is TGCGCCAGCAGCGGCGCCGGGACAGGGAGGGAGACCCAGTACTTC.

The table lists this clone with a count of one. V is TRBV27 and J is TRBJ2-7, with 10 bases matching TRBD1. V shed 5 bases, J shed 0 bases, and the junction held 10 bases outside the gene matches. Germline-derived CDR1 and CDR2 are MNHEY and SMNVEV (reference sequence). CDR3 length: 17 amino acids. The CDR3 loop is CASSSPSGTGVSYEQYF. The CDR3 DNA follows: TGTGCCAGCAGTAGTCCTTCCGGGACAGGGGTCTCCTACGAGCAGTACTTC.

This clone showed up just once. The CDR3 loop reads CASSPAMASGEPQHF. The CDR3 DNA is TGCGCCAGCAGCCCGGCAATGGCGTCAGGGGAGCCCCAGCATTTT. This chain joins TRBV4-3 and TRBJ1-5, with D possibly TRBD1 on 6 matching bases. Germline V gene lookup returns CDR1 LGHNA and CDR2 YSLEER. Trimming took 4 bases from V and 8 from J, leaving 18 bases between them. This CDR3 is built from 15 residues.

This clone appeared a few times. The CDR3 region has the DNA TGTGCCAGCAGCTTTACGGGTGAAACTGAAGCTTTCTTT. This gives the protein CASSFTGETEAFF. This chain links TRBV7-6 with TRBJ1-1; D is unresolved. Germline CDR1 reads SGHVS; CDR2 reads FNYEAQ. V lost 3 bases and J lost 5, with 10 bases in between. The CDR3 is made up of 13 amino acids. Full variable domain (outside the CDR3, taken from reference TRBV7-6 and TRBJ1-1): GAGVSQSPRYKVTKRGQDVALRCDPISGHVSLYWYRQALGQGPEFLTYFNYEAQQDKSGLPNDRFSAERPEGSISTLTIQRTEQRDSAMYRCASSFTGETEAFFGQGTRLTVV.

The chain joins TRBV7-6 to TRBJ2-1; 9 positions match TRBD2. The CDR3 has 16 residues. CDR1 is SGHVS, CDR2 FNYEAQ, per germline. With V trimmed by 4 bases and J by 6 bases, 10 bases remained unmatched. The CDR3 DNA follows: TGTGCCAGCAGCTCCCCGCGTAGCGGGGGTCTCAATGAGCAGTTCTTC. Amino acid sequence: CASSSPRSGGLNEQFF.

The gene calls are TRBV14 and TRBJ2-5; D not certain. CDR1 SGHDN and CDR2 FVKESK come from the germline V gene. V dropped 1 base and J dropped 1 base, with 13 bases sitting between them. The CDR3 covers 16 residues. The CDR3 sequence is CASSQGLLTIQETQYF. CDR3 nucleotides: TGTGCCAGCAGCCAAGGACTCTTAACCATCCAAGAGACCCAGTACTTC.

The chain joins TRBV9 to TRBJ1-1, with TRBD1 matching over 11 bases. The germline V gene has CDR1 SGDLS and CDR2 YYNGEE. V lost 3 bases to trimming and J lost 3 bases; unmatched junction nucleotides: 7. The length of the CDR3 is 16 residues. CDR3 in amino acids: CASSAGQGARDTEAFF. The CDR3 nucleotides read TGTGCCAGCAGCGCTGGACAGGGGGCGAGGGACACTGAAGCTTTCTTT.

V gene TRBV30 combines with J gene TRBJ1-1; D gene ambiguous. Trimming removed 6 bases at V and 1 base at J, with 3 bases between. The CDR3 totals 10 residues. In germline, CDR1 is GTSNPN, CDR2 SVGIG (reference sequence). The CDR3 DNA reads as TGTGCCTGTAAGAACACTGAAGCTTTCTTT. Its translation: CACKNTEAFF.

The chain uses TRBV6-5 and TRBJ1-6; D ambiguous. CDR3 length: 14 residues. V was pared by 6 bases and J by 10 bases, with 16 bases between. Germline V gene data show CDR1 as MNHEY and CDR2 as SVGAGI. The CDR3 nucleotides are TGTGCCAGCAGCCGGGGTTGGGAGCTCTCACCCCTCCACTTT. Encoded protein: CASSRGWELSPLHF.

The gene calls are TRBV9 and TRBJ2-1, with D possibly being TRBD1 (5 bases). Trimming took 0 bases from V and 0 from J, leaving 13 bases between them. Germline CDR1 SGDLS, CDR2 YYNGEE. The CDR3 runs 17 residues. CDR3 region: CASSVGSSGLSYNEQFF. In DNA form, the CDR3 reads TGTGCCAGCAGCGTAGGTTCCTCAGGGCTCTCCTACAATGAGCAGTTCTTC.

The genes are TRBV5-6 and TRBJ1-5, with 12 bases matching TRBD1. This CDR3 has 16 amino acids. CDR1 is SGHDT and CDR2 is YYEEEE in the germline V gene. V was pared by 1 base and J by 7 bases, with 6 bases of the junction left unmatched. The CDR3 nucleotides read TGTGCCAGCAGCTTGACTGGGACAGGGGGCCGACAGCCCCAGCATTTT. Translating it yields CASSLTGTGGRQPQHF.

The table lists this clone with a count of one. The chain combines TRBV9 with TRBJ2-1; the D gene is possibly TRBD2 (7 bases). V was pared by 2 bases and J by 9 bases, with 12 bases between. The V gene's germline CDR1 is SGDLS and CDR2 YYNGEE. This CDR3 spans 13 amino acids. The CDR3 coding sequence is TGTGCCAGCAGCGTGGGGGGGGCAAGTGAGCAGTTCTTC. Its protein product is CASSVGGASEQFF.

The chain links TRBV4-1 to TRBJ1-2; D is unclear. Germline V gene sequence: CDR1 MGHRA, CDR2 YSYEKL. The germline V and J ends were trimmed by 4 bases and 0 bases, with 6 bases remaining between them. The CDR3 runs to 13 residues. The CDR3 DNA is TGCGCCAGCAGCCCGGTAGCTAACTATGGCTACACCTTC. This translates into CASSPVANYGYTF.

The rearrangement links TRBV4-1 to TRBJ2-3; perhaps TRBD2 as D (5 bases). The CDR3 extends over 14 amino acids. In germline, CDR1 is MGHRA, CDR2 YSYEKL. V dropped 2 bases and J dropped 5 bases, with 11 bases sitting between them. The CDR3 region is CASSQPGLGDTQYF. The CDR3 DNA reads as TGCGCCAGCAGCCAACCCGGACTCGGAGATACGCAGTATTTT.

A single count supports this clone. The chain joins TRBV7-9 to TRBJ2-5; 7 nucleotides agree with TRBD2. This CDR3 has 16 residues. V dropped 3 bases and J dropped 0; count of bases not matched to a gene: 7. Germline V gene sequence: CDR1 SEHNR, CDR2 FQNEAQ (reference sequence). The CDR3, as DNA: TGTGCCAGCAGCTTGGCGGGGGTGACGTACCAAGAGACCCAGTACTTC. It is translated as CASSLAGVTYQETQYF. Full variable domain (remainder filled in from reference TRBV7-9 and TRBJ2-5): DTGVSQNPRHKITKRGQNVTFRCDPISEHNRLYWYRQTLGQGPEFLTYFQNEAQLEKSRLLSDRFSAERPKGSFSTLEIQRTEQGDSAMYLCASSLAGVTYQETQYFGPGTRLLVL.

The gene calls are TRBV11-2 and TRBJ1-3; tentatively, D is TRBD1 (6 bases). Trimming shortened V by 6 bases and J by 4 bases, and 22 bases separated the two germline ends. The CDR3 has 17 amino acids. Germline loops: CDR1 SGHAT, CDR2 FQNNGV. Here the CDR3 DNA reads TGTGCCAGCAGAAAGACCTTAACAGGGTTTGAGGGAAACACCATATATTTT. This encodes CASRKTLTGFEGNTIYF.

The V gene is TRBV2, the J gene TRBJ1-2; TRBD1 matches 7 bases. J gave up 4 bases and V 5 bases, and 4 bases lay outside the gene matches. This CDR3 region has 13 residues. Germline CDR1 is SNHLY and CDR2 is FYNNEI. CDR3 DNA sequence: TGTGCCAGCAGTAGGACAGGAACCTATGGCTACACCTTC. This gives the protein CASSRTGTYGYTF.